This T cell receptor (beta chain) was recovered during a study of CXCR3-negative and CXCR3-positive naive CD8 T cells. CD45RO-CCR7+CD27+CD95- expression identified naive CD8+ T cells. TRB cDNA libraries were made by UMI-labeled 5' RACE. TCRdb reprocessed the 5' RACE reads, with one entry per CDR3 protein and no DNA. The sample has 55,000 to 65,000 distinct CDR3 sequences. Notes on the study in general: Whereas memory cells differed, naive CXCR3-negative and CXCR3-positive cells shared similar TRBV-TRBJ usage. Both of the naive subsets showed about the same high diversity, but memory CD8+ cells had much less. The authors found comparable surface CD5 between naive subsets and inferred TCR strength from TRB CDR3 properties. More hydrophobic TRB CDR3s occurred in CXCR3-positive than in CXCR3-negative naive cells.

On this clonotype: Its antigen is still unknown.

Sample: naive CXCR3+ CD8+ T cells from blood. Documented subset: CD45RO-CCR7+CD27+CD95- naive CD8+ T cells expressing CXCR3 (TNR3+). This TCR came from a human donor in good health. Some clones in this sample may be carry-over from other donors' samples.

CDR3 loop: CASSLTGSFEAFF. The chain uses TRBV7-9 and TRBJ1-1; TCRdb returns TRBD1, unconfirmable since there is no DNA. The CDR3 loop spans 13 amino acids. The germline CDR1 and CDR2 sequences are SEHNR and FQNEAQ (reference sequence). The complete variable domain, with remaining parts taken from reference TRBV7-9 and TRBJ1-1, reads DTGVSQNPRHKITKRGQNVTFRCDPISEHNRLYWYRQTLGQGPEFLTYFQNEAQLEKSRLLSDRFSAERPKGSFSTLEIQRTEQGDSAMYLCASSLTGSFEAFFGQGTRLTVV.